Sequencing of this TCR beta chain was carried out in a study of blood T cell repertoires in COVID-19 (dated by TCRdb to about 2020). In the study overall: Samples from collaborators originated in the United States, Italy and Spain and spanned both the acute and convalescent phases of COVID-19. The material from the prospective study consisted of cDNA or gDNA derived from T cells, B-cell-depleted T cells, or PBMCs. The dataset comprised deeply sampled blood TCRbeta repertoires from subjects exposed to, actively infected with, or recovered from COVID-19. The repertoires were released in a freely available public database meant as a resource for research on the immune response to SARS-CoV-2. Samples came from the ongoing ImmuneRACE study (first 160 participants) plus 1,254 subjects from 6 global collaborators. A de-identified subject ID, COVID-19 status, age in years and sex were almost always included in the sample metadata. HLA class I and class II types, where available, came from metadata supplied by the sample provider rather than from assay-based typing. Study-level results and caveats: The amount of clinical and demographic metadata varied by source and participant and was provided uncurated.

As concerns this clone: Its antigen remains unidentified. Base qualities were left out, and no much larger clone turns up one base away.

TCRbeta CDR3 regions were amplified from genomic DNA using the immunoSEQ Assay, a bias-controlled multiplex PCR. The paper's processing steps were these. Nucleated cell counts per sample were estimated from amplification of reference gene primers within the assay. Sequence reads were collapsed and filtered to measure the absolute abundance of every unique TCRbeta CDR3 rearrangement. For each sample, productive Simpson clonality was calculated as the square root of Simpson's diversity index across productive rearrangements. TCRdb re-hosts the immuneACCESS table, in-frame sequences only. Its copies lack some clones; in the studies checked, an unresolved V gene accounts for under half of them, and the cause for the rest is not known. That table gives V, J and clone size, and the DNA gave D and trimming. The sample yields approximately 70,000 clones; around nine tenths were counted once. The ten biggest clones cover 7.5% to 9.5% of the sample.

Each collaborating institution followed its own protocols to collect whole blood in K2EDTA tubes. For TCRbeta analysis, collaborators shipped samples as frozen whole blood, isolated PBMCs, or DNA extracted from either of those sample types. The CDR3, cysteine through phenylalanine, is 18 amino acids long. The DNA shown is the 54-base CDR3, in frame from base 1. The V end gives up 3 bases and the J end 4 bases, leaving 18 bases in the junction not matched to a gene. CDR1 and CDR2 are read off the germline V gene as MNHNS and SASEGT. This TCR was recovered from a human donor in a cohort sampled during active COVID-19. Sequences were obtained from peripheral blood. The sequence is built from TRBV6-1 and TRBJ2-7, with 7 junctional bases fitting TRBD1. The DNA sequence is TGTGCCAGCAGTGAGAAGTCACGAGGGGGACAGTATTTGTACGAGCAGTACTTC. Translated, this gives CASSEKSRGGQYLYEQYF.